These 22 T cell receptor beta chains were all obtained from the same sample, sequenced in a study of T cells after yellow fever vaccination. TCRdb recomputed calls from the 5' RACE reads with MiXCR, one row per CDR3 protein. The table lists hundreds of thousands of distinct CDR3 sequences, roughly an eighth of them singletons, with 2.5% to 4% in the top ten. This material consisted of CD4+ T cells sorted from PBMCs, taken 15 days after the yellow fever booster vaccination. All receptors derive from a man in his late teens or twenties who received the YFV17D yellow fever vaccine.

This clonotype was seen at least ten times. The chain couples TRBV3-1 to TRBJ1-1; 7 bases agree with TRBD1. The CDR3 length is 14 residues. J was trimmed by 4 bases and V by 2 bases; bases with no gene match: 4. The germline gives CDR1 LGHDT, CDR2 YNNKEL (reference sequence). The CDR3 is CASSQRQGGTEAFF. DNA of the CDR3: TGTGCCAGCAGCCAACGACAGGGCGGCACTGAAGCTTTCTTT.

This clonotype was seen a few times. CDR3 nucleotide sequence: TGCAGCGGCATTCGGACAGGGTTTGGCTACACCTTC. Translated: CSGIRTGFGYTF. This sequence joins TRBV29-1 and TRBJ1-2; 8 positions agree with TRBD1. The CDR3 runs to 12 residues. The V segment lost 7 bases and the J segment 7 bases; nucleotides outside the gene matches: 8. Germline assignment: CDR1 SQVTM and CDR2 ANQGSEA. The full variable domain, with the rest looked up from reference TRBV29-1 and TRBJ1-2, is SAVISQKPSRDICQRGTSLTIQCQVDSQVTMMFWYRQQPGQSLTLIATANQGSEATYESGFVIDKFPISRPNLTFSTLTVSNMSPEDSSIYLCSGIRTGFGYTFGSGTRLTVV.

The chain is built from TRBV28 and TRBJ1-3, with 7 bases that match TRBD1. The V segment lost 5 bases and the J segment 4 bases; nucleotides outside the gene matches: 8. Germline CDR1 MDHEN, CDR2 SYDVKM. This CDR3 region has 15 residues. CDR3 residues: CASSKQGTVGNTIYF. In nucleotides, the CDR3 is TGTGCCAGCAGTAAGCAGGGGACAGTGGGAAACACCATATATTTT.

The chain couples TRBV9 to TRBJ2-2; 7 bases fit TRBD1. The V segment lost 3 bases and the J segment 4 bases; nucleotides outside the gene matches: 6. The CDR3 sequence is 15 residues long. Germline CDR1 is SGDLS and CDR2 is YYNGEE. This chain's CDR3 is CASSATGWGTGELFF. CDR3 coding DNA: TGTGCCAGCAGCGCGACAGGGTGGGGCACCGGGGAGCTGTTTTTT.

This clonotype was counted only a few times. One end of the junction fails to match germline, which may point to a read error. The chain has TRBV18 and TRBJ2-2, with a weak D call TRBD1 (5 bases). CDR3 size: 14 residues. Germline V lookup: CDR1 KGHSH, CDR2 LQKENI. The CDR3 nucleotides read TGTGCCAGCTCGCCACCCAGGGACACCGGGGAGCTGTTTTTT. As protein: CASSPPRDTGELFF.

This clonotype was observed a handful of times. V and J are TRBV7-8 and TRBJ2-7; a weak D match, TRBD2 (5 bases). Trimming stripped 1 base from V and 6 bases from J, with 13 bases between. The CDR3 covers 14 residues. Germline assignment: CDR1 SGHVS and CDR2 FQNEAQ. DNA for the CDR3: TGTGCCAGCAGCTTAGGGACGCGGGCACGCGAGCAGTACGTC. Translation gives CASSLGTRAREQYV.

V usage is TRBV12-3 or TRBV12-4 and J usage is TRBJ1-2; D is ambiguous. V was cut by 6 bases and J by 2 bases, with 13 bases left in between. This CDR3 spans 14 amino acids. The CDR3 DNA reads as TGTGCCAGCAGCACCGCGGGGTCCAACTATGGCTACACCTTC. Translation: CASSTAGSNYGYTF.

This clonotype came up a few times. V usage is TRBV20-1 and J usage is TRBJ2-5, with D tentatively TRBD1 or TRBD2 (6 bases each). Germline V gives CDR1 DFQATT, CDR2 SNEGSKA (reference sequence). The CDR3 is 13 amino acids. Trimming removed 5 bases from V and 1 base from J, with 11 bases in between. The CDR3 nucleotides read TGCAGTGCTCAACCGGGGGCCCAAGAGACCCAGTACTTC. Protein: CSAQPGAQETQYF.

This clonotype appeared a single time. The CDR3 end shows no conserved phenylalanine or tryptophan, and so a read error is likely. The chain links TRBV2 to TRBJ2-7; TRBD1 matches at 8 bases. CDR3 length: 13 amino acids. Looked up from germline, CDR1 is SNHLY and CDR2 is FYNNEI. V shed 5 bases, J shed 6 bases, and the junction held 6 bases outside the gene matches. The CDR3 spells CASSSQGAGEQYL. The CDR3 DNA reads as TGTGCCAGCAGTTCTCAGGGGGCGGGCGAGCAGTACCTC.

There are a few counts of this clonotype. J is TRBJ2-1 and V is TRBV5-1; 16 nucleotides agree with TRBD2. V gave up 3 bases and J gave up 8 bases; unmatched junction bases: 5. Per the germline V gene, CDR1 is SGHRS and CDR2 is YFSETQ. This CDR3 spans 16 amino acids. In DNA, the CDR3 is TGCGCCAGCAGCTGGGCCGGGACTAGCGGGGGGGATGAGCAGTTCTTC. It yields the protein CASSWAGTSGGDEQFF.

This clonotype has a handful of counts. J is TRBJ2-2 and V is TRBV12-3 or TRBV12-4, with 9 nucleotides matching TRBD1. J gave up 3 bases and V 10 bases, and 9 bases lay outside the gene matches. CDR3 length: 15 amino acids. CDR3 amino acids: CANSRGQGDTGELFF. The DNA for the CDR3 is TGTGCCAACAGCCGGGGACAGGGAGACACCGGGGAGCTGTTTTTT.

The V and J genes are TRBV20-1 and TRBJ2-3; 9 bases match TRBD2. This CDR3 is built from 14 residues. V shed 6 bases and J 2 bases; nucleotides not matched to a gene: 6. Germline CDR1 and CDR2: DFQATT and SNEGSKA (reference sequence). This CDR3 is CSAKRGAYTDTQYF. The DNA for the CDR3 is TGCAGTGCAAAGCGGGGGGCCTACACAGATACGCAGTATTTT.

This clonotype was recorded many times. The V gene is TRBV5-1, the J gene TRBJ2-1; D unresolved. The CDR3 runs to 11 residues. The V end was cut by 0 bases, the J end by 13 bases, with 8 bases between. Germline CDR1 and CDR2: SGHRS and YFSETQ. This CDR3 is CASSLATVQFF. The CDR3 nucleotides read TGCGCCAGCAGCTTGGCGACTGTTCAGTTCTTC.

The table lists this clonotype with many counts. This chain connects TRBV6-2 or TRBV6-3 to TRBJ1-2, with TRBD1 as a possible D gene (6 bases). Germline CDR1 reads MNHEY; CDR2 reads SVGEGT. V was shortened by 8 bases and J by 7 bases, with 17 bases between the two germline ends. The CDR3 runs 13 residues. The CDR3 reads CASGLRSQGGYTF. In DNA form, the CDR3 reads TGTGCCAGCGGACTCCGGTCACAGGGTGGCTACACCTTC.

This clonotype was seen at least ten times. The CDR3 loop reads CSASTPADYEQYV. DNA of the CDR3: TGCAGTGCTAGTACTCCAGCCGACTACGAGCAGTACGTC. The rearrangement links TRBV20-1 to TRBJ2-7; D uncertain. V lost 3 bases, J lost 3 bases, and 12 bases lay in between. The CDR3 extends over 13 amino acids. Germline V gene data show CDR1 as DFQATT and CDR2 as SNEGSKA (reference sequence).

This clonotype appeared a few times. This chain uses TRBV11-2 with TRBJ1-6, with unresolved D. Looked up from germline, CDR1 is SGHAT and CDR2 is FQNNGV. CDR3 length equals 14 residues. Between the trimmed V and J ends, which lost 3 bases and 0 bases, there was a span of 3 bases. As DNA, the CDR3 is TGTGCCAGCAGCTTTCTCTCCTATAATTCACCCCTCCACTTT. It codes for CASSFLSYNSPLHF.

This clonotype has ten or more counts. The chain is built from TRBV5-1 and TRBJ2-7; 11 bases are shared with TRBD1. Trimming removed 0 bases from V and 6 bases from J; junction bases left unmatched: 2. This CDR3 comprises 14 residues. Germline V lookup: CDR1 SGHRS, CDR2 YFSETQ. CDR3 sequence reads: CASSLGTGGAEQYV. CDR3 sequence (DNA): TGCGCCAGCAGCTTGGGGACAGGGGGCGCCGAGCAGTACGTC.

This clonotype has more than one count but fewer than ten. The chain is built from TRBV15 and TRBJ1-1; the match to TRBD1 covers 7 bases. The CDR3 length is 13 residues. Trimming at V came to 11 bases and at J to 4 bases, leaving 10 bases not matched to a gene. Germline CDR1 and CDR2: LNHNV and YYDKDF (reference sequence). CDR3 in amino acids: CAATGFGATEAFF. CDR3 nucleotide sequence: TGTGCCGCGACAGGGTTTGGGGCCACTGAAGCTTTCTTT.

At least ten counts were recorded for this clonotype. The chain combines TRBV7-6 with TRBJ2-3; 7 bases are a match to TRBD1. V shed 2 bases, J shed 0 bases, and the junction held 2 bases outside the gene matches. Germline assignment: CDR1 SGHVS and CDR2 FNYEAQ. This CDR3 spans 15 amino acids. CDR3 region: CASSLWTGSTDTQYF. The CDR3 region has the DNA TGTGCCAGCAGCTTATGGACAGGTAGCACAGATACGCAGTATTTT.

The CDR3 sequence: CASSLTVRTEAFF. The CDR3, as DNA: TGTGCCAGCAGTCTCACCGTAAGGACTGAAGCTTTCTTT. The J gene is TRBJ1-1, the V gene TRBV12-3 or TRBV12-4; D gene ambiguous. Trimming left V 5 bases short and J 5 bases short, with 12 bases between. The CDR3 has 13 amino acids.

This clonotype has a handful of counts. This chain uses TRBV28 with TRBJ2-7; D call uncertain. The germline V and J ends were trimmed by 3 bases and 6 bases, with 6 bases remaining between them. This CDR3 comprises 11 residues. Germline loops: CDR1 MDHEN, CDR2 SYDVKM. The CDR3 DNA is TGTGCCAGCAGTTTGTTTGGCGAGCAGTACGTC. Residues: CASSLFGEQYV.

V usage is TRBV27 and J usage is TRBJ1-4, with D uncertain. The CDR3 contains 17 residues. V was shortened by 0 bases and J by 0 bases, with 11 bases between the two germline ends. Germline V lookup: CDR1 MNHEY, CDR2 SMNVEV (reference sequence). The DNA of the CDR3 is TGTGCCAGCAGTTTATCGGGCAGAATTTCAACTAATGAAAAACTGTTTTTT. This translates into CASSLSGRISTNEKLFF.